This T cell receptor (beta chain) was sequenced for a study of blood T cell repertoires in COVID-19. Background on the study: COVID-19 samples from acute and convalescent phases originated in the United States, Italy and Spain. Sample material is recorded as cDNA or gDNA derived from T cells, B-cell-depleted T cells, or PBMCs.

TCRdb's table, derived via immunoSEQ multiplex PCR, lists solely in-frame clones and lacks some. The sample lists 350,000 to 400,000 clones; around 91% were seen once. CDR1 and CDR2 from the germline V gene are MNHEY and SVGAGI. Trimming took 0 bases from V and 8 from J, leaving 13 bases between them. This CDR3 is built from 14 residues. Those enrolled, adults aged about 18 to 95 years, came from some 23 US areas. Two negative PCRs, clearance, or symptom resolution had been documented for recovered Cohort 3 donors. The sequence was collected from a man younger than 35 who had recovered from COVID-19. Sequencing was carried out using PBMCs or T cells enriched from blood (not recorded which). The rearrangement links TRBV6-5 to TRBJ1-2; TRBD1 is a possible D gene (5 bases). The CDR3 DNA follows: TGTGCCAGCAGTTACTCGGTAGGGGCTGAAGGCTACACCTTC. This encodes CASSYSVGAEGYTF.